The 18 T cell receptor beta chains given below trace back to one sample, sequenced in a study of blood T cell repertoires in COVID-19. Assay used: immunoSEQ multiplex PCR; TCRdb lists only in-frame clones, some missing. The table includes a few hundred thousand clones, around 85% detected once. Sequencing input: PBMCs or T cells enriched from blood (not recorded which). The receptor source for this set is a man aged 35 to 55 who had recovered from COVID-19.

V is TRBV7-9 and J is TRBJ1-2, with D uncertain. The V gene lost 5 bases and the J gene lost 4 bases, with 17 bases spanning the gap. This CDR3 is 15 amino acids long. The germline V gene has CDR1 SEHNR and CDR2 FQNEAQ (reference sequence). The CDR3: CASSILRDSSYGYTF. CDR3 bases: TGTGCCAGCAGCATCTTAAGAGACTCTTCCTATGGCTACACCTTC.

The gene calls are TRBV19 and TRBJ1-1, with D unclear. V was pared by 7 bases and J by 1 base, with 4 bases between. Germline V CDR1 and CDR2: LNHDA, SQIVND (reference sequence). This CDR3 is built from 11 residues. Here the CDR3 reads CASIRNTEAFF. The DNA of the CDR3 is TGTGCCAGTATTAGGAACACTGAAGCTTTCTTT.

This clone is a singleton in its sample. V and J are TRBV7-2 and TRBJ2-1; TRBD1 agrees at 9 bases. V was pared by 8 bases and J by 9 bases, with 11 bases of the junction left unmatched. The CDR3 is 14 residues long. CDR1 and CDR2 (germline): SGHTA, FQGNSA. The CDR3 sequence: CASADRGVLGEQFF. CDR3 in DNA: TGTGCCAGCGCGGACAGGGGCGTTTTAGGTGAGCAGTTCTTC.

In DNA, the CDR3 is TGTGCCAGCAGTGCGGGAGATACGCAGTATTTT. It is translated as CASSAGDTQYF. This chain links TRBV2 with TRBJ2-3; D gene ambiguous. Germline CDR1 SNHLY, CDR2 FYNNEI. CDR3 size: 11 residues. The V end was cut by 4 bases, the J end by 5 bases, with 4 bases between. Drawing the rest from reference TRBV2 and TRBJ2-3, the complete variable domain is EPEVTQTPSHQVTQMGQEVILRCVPISNHLYFYWYRQILGQKVEFLVSFYNNEISEKSEIFDDQFSVERPDGSNFTLKIRSTKLEDSAMYFCASSAGDTQYFGPGTRLTVL.

This chain links TRBV9 with TRBJ2-7, with D unclear. V was shortened by 0 bases and J by 4 bases, with 5 bases between the two germline ends. This CDR3 has 12 amino acids. The germline V gene encodes CDR1 SGDLS and CDR2 YYNGEE. CDR3 DNA: TGTGCCAGCAGCGTAGTCGGTTACGAGCAGTACTTC. Residues: CASSVVGYEQYF.

The V gene is TRBV28, the J gene TRBJ1-2, with TRBD1 matching over 8 bases. The CDR3 runs 18 residues. The trim removed 4 bases at V and 5 bases at J, leaving 18 bases unmatched. In germline, CDR1 is MDHEN, CDR2 SYDVKM. CDR3 protein: CASSSILGQGALIYGYTF. Here the CDR3 DNA reads TGTGCCAGCAGTTCCATCTTGGGGCAGGGGGCTTTGATATATGGCTACACCTTC.

The chain carries TRBV12-3 or TRBV12-4 and TRBJ1-5; D remains ambiguous. Deletions cut 3 bases from V and 9 bases from J, with 12 bases between. This CDR3 spans 13 amino acids. The CDR3 sequence: CASSLTGSGPQHF. The DNA of the CDR3 is TGTGCCAGCAGTTTGACGGGATCCGGGCCCCAGCATTTT.

The chain joins TRBV29-1 to TRBJ1-1; D not resolved. The germline V and J ends were trimmed by 1 base and 4 bases, with 13 bases remaining between them. Germline V lookup: CDR1 SQVTM, CDR2 ANQGSEA. The CDR3 has 14 residues. The CDR3 coding sequence is TGCAGCGTTGAAGGGGCCGGGGTTGGCACTGAAGCTTTCTTT. It codes for CSVEGAGVGTEAFF. Using reference TRBV29-1 and TRBJ1-1 for the parts outside the CDR3, the full variable domain is SAVISQKPSRDICQRGTSLTIQCQVDSQVTMMFWYRQQPGQSLTLIATANQGSEATYESGFVIDKFPISRPNLTFSTLTVSNMSPEDSSIYLCSVEGAGVGTEAFFGQGTRLTVV.

The chain links TRBV23-1 to TRBJ2-1, with a weak D call TRBD1 (6 bases). TRBV23-1 is noted as an ORF with a role that remains uncertain. The CDR3 extends over 16 amino acids. Trimming took off 0 bases at V and 4 bases at J, with 13 bases between the two ends. The DNA of the CDR3 is TGCGCCAGCAGTCAATCGAGGACAGAAAGATACAATGAGCAGTTCTTC. It translates to CASSQSRTERYNEQFF.

V gene TRBV9 combines with J gene TRBJ1-2; 7 positions agree with TRBD1. The germline gives CDR1 SGDLS, CDR2 YYNGEE. The CDR3 consists of 13 residues. With V trimmed by 4 bases and J by 8 bases, 8 bases remained unmatched. This chain's CDR3 is CASSPTGAQGYTF. DNA of the CDR3: TGTGCCAGCAGCCCAACAGGGGCTCAGGGCTACACCTTC.

The rearrangement links TRBV27 to TRBJ2-7; TRBD2 agrees at 13 bases. Germline values: CDR1 MNHEY, CDR2 SMNVEV (reference sequence). The J segment lost 3 bases and the V segment lost 4 bases, leaving 3 bases of the junction unmatched. The CDR3 sequence is 15 residues long. The chain's CDR3 is CASSSGLAGVYEQYF. The CDR3 DNA follows: TGTGCCAGCAGTTCAGGACTAGCGGGAGTCTACGAGCAGTACTTC.

The genes are TRBV10-2 and TRBJ2-3; D not certain. Trimming removed 6 bases at V and 3 bases at J, with 7 bases between. Germline assignment: CDR1 WSHSY and CDR2 SAAADI. This CDR3 is 12 amino acids long. CDR3 amino acids: CASRPGTDTQYF. For the CDR3, the DNA is TGCGCCAGCAGACCCGGGACAGATACGCAGTATTTT.

J is TRBJ2-7 and V is TRBV5-4; D possibly corresponds to TRBD1 (6 bases). Trimming took off 4 bases at V and 4 bases at J, with 21 bases between the two ends. CDR1 and CDR2 (germline): SGHNT, YYREEE (reference sequence). The CDR3 length is 16 residues. DNA of the CDR3: TGTGCCAGCAGCCTCGACCTAGGACAGTTCGAATACGAGCAGTACTTC. It yields the protein CASSLDLGQFEYEQYF. Full variable domain (missing parts from reference TRBV5-4 and TRBJ2-7): ETGVTQSPTHLIKTRGQQVTLRCSSQSGHNTVSWYQQALGQGPQFIFQYYREEENGRGNFPPRFSGLQFPNYSSELNVNALELDDSALYLCASSLDLGQFEYEQYFGPGTRLTVT.

V is TRBV7-9 and J is TRBJ2-2; TRBD1 agrees at 10 bases. V was clipped by 5 bases and J by 3 bases; unmatched bases: 12. Germline lookup yields CDR1 SEHNR and CDR2 FQNEAQ (reference sequence). This CDR3 is 18 amino acids long. CDR3 residues: CASSTLTGGLVDTGELFF. CDR3 in DNA: TGTGCCAGCAGCACTCTGACAGGGGGCCTCGTCGACACCGGGGAGCTGTTTTTT.

The chain carries TRBV27 and TRBJ2-7, with 7 bases lining up with TRBD2. V lost 4 bases, J lost 2 bases, and 5 bases stayed unmatched. The CDR3 sequence is 14 residues long. CDR1 is MNHEY and CDR2 is SMNVEV in the germline V gene (reference sequence). The CDR3 nucleotides are TGTGCCAGCAGTTCCTGGGGGGGGACCTACGAGCAGTACTTC. It yields the protein CASSSWGGTYEQYF.

This clone has only one observation. The chain recombines TRBV11-2 with TRBJ1-3; 9 positions match TRBD1. Germline V CDR1 and CDR2: SGHAT, FQNNGV. Trimming took 4 bases from V and 4 from J; bases not matched to a gene: 5. The CDR3 runs to 15 residues. The CDR3 DNA reads as TGTGCCAGCAGCTCTAGGACAGGGGACGGAAACACCATATATTTT. Encoded protein: CASSSRTGDGNTIYF.

The table lists this clone with a count of one. The chain employs TRBV21-1 and TRBJ1-5; no DNA check was done on the table's D call, TRBD1. TRBV21-1 is assigned pseudogene status. This CDR3 has 13 amino acids. CDR3 amino acids: CASRPGGNQPQHF. DNA of the CDR3: TGTGCCAGCAGGCCAGGGGGCAATCAGCCCCAGCATTTT.

The CDR3 DNA sequence: TGTGCCAGCAGCCCCGAACTAGCGGGAGTTTTCTCCTACGAGCAGTACTTC. Encoded protein: CASSPELAGVFSYEQYF. V gene TRBV3-1 (or the pseudogene TRBV3-2) combines with J gene TRBJ2-7; 11 bases are a match to TRBD2. The CDR3 runs 17 residues. V was clipped by 4 bases and J by 0 bases; unmatched bases: 8. CDR1 and CDR2 from the germline V gene are LGHDT and YNNKEL (reference sequence).